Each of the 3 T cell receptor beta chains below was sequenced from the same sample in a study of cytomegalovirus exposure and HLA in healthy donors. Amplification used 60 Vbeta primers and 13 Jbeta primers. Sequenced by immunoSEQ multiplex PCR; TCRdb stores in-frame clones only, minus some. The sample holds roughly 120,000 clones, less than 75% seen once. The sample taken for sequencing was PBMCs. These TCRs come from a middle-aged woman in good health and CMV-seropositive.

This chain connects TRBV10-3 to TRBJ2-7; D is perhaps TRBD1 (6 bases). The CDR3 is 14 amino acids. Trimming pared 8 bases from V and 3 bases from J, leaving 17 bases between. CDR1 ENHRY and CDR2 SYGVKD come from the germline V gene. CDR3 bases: TGTGCCATCCACGAGGGGCAAGGGGGCTACGAGCAGTACTTC. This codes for CAIHEGQGGYEQYF.

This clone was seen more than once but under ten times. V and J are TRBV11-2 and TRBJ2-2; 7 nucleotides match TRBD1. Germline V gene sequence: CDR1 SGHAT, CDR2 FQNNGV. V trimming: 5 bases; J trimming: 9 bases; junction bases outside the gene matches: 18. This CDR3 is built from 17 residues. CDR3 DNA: TGTGCCAGCAGCCCGCGGGCACCGGGACAGAGAAACAGGGAGCTGTTTTTT. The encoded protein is CASSPRAPGQRNRELFF.

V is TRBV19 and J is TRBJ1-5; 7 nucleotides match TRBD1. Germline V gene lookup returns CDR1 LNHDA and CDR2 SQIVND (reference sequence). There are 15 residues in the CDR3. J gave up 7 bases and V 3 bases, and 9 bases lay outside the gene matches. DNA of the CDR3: TGTGCCAGTAGTATCCAGGGGGTACACCCGCAGCCCCAGCATTTT. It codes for CASSIQGVHPQPQHF.